The 8 T cell receptor beta chains presented below share a single source sample, sequenced in a study of blood T cell repertoires in COVID-19. Sequencing was performed with immunoSEQ multiplex PCR; in TCRdb, only in-frame clones are kept and a portion is missing. The table lists about 130,000 clones, roughly nine tenths of them singletons. Material for sequencing was peripheral blood. The receptors originated from a middle-aged man with active COVID-19.

This clone was counted a single time. The rearrangement uses TRBV3-1 (or the pseudogene TRBV3-2) and TRBJ2-4; TRBD1 is a possible D gene (5 bases). V was cut by 3 bases and J by 1 base, with 10 bases left in between. CDR3 length: 15 amino acids. Germline V gives CDR1 LGHDT, CDR2 YNNKEL (reference sequence). CDR3 nucleotides: TGTGCCAGCAGCCACGTCTCAGGGGCCAAAAACATTCAGTACTTC. It specifies CASSHVSGAKNIQYF.

This chain joins TRBV27 and TRBJ1-1, with a possible D match to TRBD1 (5 bases). V lost 6 bases and J lost 3, with 11 bases in between. Germline-derived CDR1 and CDR2 are MNHEY and SMNVEV (reference sequence). CDR3 length: 13 amino acids. The CDR3 protein is CASSRTSDTEAFF. The CDR3 DNA follows: TGTGCCAGCAGCCGGACATCGGACACTGAAGCTTTCTTT.

The V gene is TRBV5-4, the J gene TRBJ2-1, with TRBD1 matching 7 bases. The J segment lost 2 bases and the V segment lost 0 bases, leaving 5 bases of the junction unmatched. The CDR3 is 16 residues long. Germline V lookup: CDR1 SGHNT, CDR2 YYREEE (reference sequence). CDR3 in DNA: TGTGCCAGCAGCTTGGGACAGGGTCGCACCTACAATGAGCAGTTCTTC. It yields the protein CASSLGQGRTYNEQFF.

The V and J genes are TRBV5-1 and TRBJ2-2; a possible D gene is TRBD1 (5 bases). The germline V and J ends were trimmed by 2 bases and 1 base, with 9 bases remaining between them. The CDR3 length is 15 residues. From germline, CDR1 is SGHRS and CDR2 YFSETQ. CDR3 sequence (DNA): TGCGCCAGCAGCTTTGGACACGTGAACACCGGGGAGCTGTTTTTT. Translating gives CASSFGHVNTGELFF. Together with reference TRBV5-1 and TRBJ2-2, the CDR3 gives the full variable domain: KAGVTQTPRYLIKTRGQQVTLSCSPISGHRSVSWYQQTPGQGLQFLFEYFSETQRNKGNFPGRFSGRQFSNSRSEMNVSTLELGDSALYLCASSFGHVNTGELFFGEGSRLTVL.

J is TRBJ1-2 and V is TRBV3-1 (or the pseudogene TRBV3-2); D not resolved. V was pared by 1 base and J by 6 bases, with 12 bases between. The CDR3 extends over 14 amino acids. The germline V gene encodes CDR1 LGHDT and CDR2 YNNKEL (reference sequence). For the CDR3, the DNA is TGTGCCAGCAGCCAAGGTTTGAGGGTTGATGGCTACACCTTC. Translation gives CASSQGLRVDGYTF.

The V gene is TRBV6-5, the J gene TRBJ2-5, with D possibly TRBD2 on 6 matching bases. V was clipped by 7 bases and J by 1 base, with 13 bases between them. This CDR3 is built from 14 residues. Germline loops: CDR1 MNHEY, CDR2 SVGAGI. CDR3 in DNA: TGTGCCAGCACGGAATCCGGGGGCCAAGAGACCCAGTACTTC. Translating gives CASTESGGQETQYF.

This chain connects TRBV15 to TRBJ2-7; TRBD1 agrees at 9 bases. The CDR3 is made up of 17 amino acids. The ends lost 1 base at V and 4 bases at J; junction bases unmatched: 11. The germline CDR1 and CDR2 sequences are LNHNV and YYDKDF (reference sequence). Here the CDR3 DNA reads TGTGCCACCAGCAGAGGTGTCGGGACAGGGATTAAGTACGAGCAGTACTTC. Protein: CATSRGVGTGIKYEQYF. Combining the CDR3 with reference TRBV15 and TRBJ2-7 gives the whole variable domain DAMVIQNPRYQVTQFGKPVTLSCSQTLNHNVMYWYQQKSSQAPKLLFHYYDKDFNNEADTPDNFQSRRPNTSFCFLDIRSPGLGDTAMYLCATSRGVGTGIKYEQYFGPGTRLTVT.

This rearrangement joins TRBV3-1 (or the pseudogene TRBV3-2) to TRBJ1-1; 9 bases are shared with TRBD1. J was trimmed by 8 bases and V by 4 bases; bases with no gene match: 5. CDR1 is LGHDT, CDR2 YNNKEL, per germline (reference sequence). There are 13 residues in the CDR3. The CDR3 sequence: CASSPFTGGEAFF. The CDR3 DNA reads TGTGCCAGCAGCCCGTTCACAGGGGGCGAAGCTTTCTTT.